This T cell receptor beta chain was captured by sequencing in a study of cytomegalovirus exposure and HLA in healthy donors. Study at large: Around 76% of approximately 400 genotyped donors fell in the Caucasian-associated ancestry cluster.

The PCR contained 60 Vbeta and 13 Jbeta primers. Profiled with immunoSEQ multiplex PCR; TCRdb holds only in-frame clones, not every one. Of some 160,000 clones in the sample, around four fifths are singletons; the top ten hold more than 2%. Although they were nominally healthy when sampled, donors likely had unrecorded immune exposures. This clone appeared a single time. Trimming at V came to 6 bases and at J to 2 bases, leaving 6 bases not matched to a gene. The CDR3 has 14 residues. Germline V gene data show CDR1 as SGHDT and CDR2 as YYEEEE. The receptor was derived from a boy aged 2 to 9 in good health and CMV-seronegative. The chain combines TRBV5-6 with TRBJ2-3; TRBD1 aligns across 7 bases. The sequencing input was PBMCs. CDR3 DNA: TGTGCCAGCAAGGGACAGCCATCCACAGATACGCAGTATTTT. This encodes CASKGQPSTDTQYF.